This T cell receptor beta chain was profiled in a study of blood T cell repertoires in COVID-19 (dated by TCRdb to 2019 to 2021). The study in broad terms: The collaborator samples originated in the United States, Italy and Spain and spanned the acute and convalescent phases of COVID-19. The prospective study material was composed of cDNA or gDNA derived from T cells, B-cell-depleted T cells, or PBMCs. Deeply sampled blood TCRbeta repertoires from subjects exposed to, actively infected with, or recovered from COVID-19 were included in the dataset. The repertoires were released in a freely available public database meant as a resource for research on the immune response to SARS-CoV-2. The samples were drawn from two sources: the first 160 participants of the ongoing ImmuneRACE study, and 950 to 1,500 subjects contributed by 6 global collaborators. Sample metadata almost always included a de-identified subject ID, COVID-19 status, age in years and sex. Where available, HLA class I and class II types were taken from metadata supplied by the sample provider and were not determined by assay-based typing. On the study overall, not on this receptor specifically: How much clinical and demographic metadata was included differed by source and by participant, and the metadata was provided uncurated.

Trimmed from V: 2 bases; trimmed from J: 6 bases; junction bases lacking a gene match: 3. CDR1 SNHLY and CDR2 FYNNEI are derived from the germline V gene. CDR3 length: 14 amino acids, cysteine to phenylalanine. The kept DNA is CDR3 alone, 42 bases in frame from the first base. The immunoSEQ Assay, a bias-controlled multiplex PCR, was used to amplify TCRbeta CDR3 regions from genomic DNA. The authors processed their data as follows. Nucleated cell counts per sample were estimated from amplification of reference gene primers within the assay. To quantify the absolute abundance of each unique TCRbeta CDR3 rearrangement, sequence reads were collapsed and filtered. For each sample, productive Simpson clonality was calculated as the square root of Simpson's diversity index across productive rearrangements. This is the immuneACCESS table as TCRdb keeps it, with only in-frame sequences that have V and J called. A part of the clones is gone; compared with another copy, unresolved V genes explain less than half, and the rest is unexplained. V and J calls and clone size are given by that table; D and trimming were obtained from the DNA. This sample comprises approximately 300,000 clones, 80% to 90% of them detected only once. About 1.2% of the sample is taken by the ten largest.

This clone has only one observation. It has no known antigen specificity. No per-base quality is available; no much larger clone lies one base away. Collaborating institutions collected whole blood in K2EDTA tubes following their own protocols. For TCRbeta analysis, collaborators shipped samples as frozen whole blood, isolated PBMCs, or DNA extracted from either of those sample types. This receptor chain uses TRBV2 and TRBJ1-5; the junction holds 8 bases that match TRBD1. Sequencing was performed on peripheral blood. This TCR was sampled from a woman aged 50 to 65 with acute or convalescent COVID-19. CDR3 reads: CASSESRGLQPQHF. The nucleotide sequence is given as TGTGCCAGCAGTGAAAGCAGGGGGCTTCAGCCCCAGCATTTT.